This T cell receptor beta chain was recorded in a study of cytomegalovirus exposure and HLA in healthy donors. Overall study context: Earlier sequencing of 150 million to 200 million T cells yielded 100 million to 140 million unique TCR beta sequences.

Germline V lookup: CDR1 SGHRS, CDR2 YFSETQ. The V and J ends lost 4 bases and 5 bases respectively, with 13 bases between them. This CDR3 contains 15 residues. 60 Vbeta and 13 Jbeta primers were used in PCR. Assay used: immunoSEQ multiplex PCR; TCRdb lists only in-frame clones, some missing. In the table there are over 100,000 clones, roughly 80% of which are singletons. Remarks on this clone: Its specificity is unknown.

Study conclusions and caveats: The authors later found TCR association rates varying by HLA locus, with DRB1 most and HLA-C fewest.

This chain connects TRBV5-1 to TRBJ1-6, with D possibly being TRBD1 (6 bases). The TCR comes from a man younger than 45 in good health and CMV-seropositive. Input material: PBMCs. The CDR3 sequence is CASSPLDRHNSPLHF. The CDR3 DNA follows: TGCGCCAGCAGCCCCCTCGACAGGCATAATTCACCCCTCCACTTT.